This T cell receptor beta chain was found in a study of PD-1 blockade in mismatch repair-deficient tumors. Generated by immunoSEQ multiplex PCR, the TCRdb table keeps only in-frame clones and is missing some. Among approximately 22,000 clones listed, about four fifths were seen once. The V gene end was trimmed by 3 bases and the J gene end by 4 bases; junction bases not matched to a gene: 16. CDR3 length equals 19 residues. Germline assignment: CDR1 MNHNS and CDR2 SASEGT. The chain couples TRBV6-1 to TRBJ2-5; TRBD2 matches at 11 bases. This clonotype was obtained from an adult with mismatch repair-deficient cancer. The sample was peripheral blood, taken 2 weeks after starting pembrolizumab. CDR3 protein: CASSDLLRLAGGPGETQYF. CDR3 bases: TGTGCCAGCAGTGACCTCCTAAGATTAGCGGGAGGGCCAGGAGAGACCCAGTACTTC.